The source of this T cell receptor beta chain is a study of blood T cell repertoires in COVID-19. For the study at large: Some COVID-19 samples were acute and others convalescent; all came from the United States, Italy and Spain.

Some clones are missing from TCRdb's copy, which holds only in-frame ones; the method was immunoSEQ multiplex PCR. Of fewer than 70,000 clones listed, about 85% are singletons. With V trimmed by 6 bases and J by 6 bases, 5 bases remained unmatched. The CDR3 runs 14 residues. The germline V gene encodes CDR1 SNHLY and CDR2 FYNNEI. This clone was seen a single time. This sequence joins TRBV2 and TRBJ2-1, with TRBD2 identical over 10 bases. This receptor was identified in a woman in her sixties or seventies with active COVID-19. Sequenced sample: peripheral blood. The CDR3 DNA is TGTGCCAGCAGCCGACTAGCGGGTTCCAATGAGCAGTTCTTC. Its protein is CASSRLAGSNEQFF.